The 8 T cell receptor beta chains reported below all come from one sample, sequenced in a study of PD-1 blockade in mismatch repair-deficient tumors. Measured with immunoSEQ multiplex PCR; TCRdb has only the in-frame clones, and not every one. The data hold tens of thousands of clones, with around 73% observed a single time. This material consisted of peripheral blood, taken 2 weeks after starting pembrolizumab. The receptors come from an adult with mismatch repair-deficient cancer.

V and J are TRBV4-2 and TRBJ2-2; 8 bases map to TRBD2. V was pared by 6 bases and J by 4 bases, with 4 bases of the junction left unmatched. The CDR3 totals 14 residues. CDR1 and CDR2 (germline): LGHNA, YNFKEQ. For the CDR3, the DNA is TGTGCCAGCAGTTCCGGGACTAGCACCGGGGAGCTGTTTTTT. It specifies CASSSGTSTGELFF.

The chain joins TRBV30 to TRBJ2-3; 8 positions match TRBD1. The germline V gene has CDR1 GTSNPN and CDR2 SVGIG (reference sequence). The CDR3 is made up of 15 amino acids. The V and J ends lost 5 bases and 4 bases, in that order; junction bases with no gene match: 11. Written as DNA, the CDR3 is TGTGCCTGGGGAGGGGCAGGGGGCCTCGCAGATACGCAGTATTTT. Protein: CAWGGAGGLADTQYF.

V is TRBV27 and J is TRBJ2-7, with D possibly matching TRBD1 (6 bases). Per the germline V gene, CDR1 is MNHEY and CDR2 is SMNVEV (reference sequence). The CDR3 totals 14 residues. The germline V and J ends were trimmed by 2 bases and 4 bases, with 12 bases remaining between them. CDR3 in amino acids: CASSLGGRLYEQYF. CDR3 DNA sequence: TGTGCCAGCAGTTTAGGGGGCCGATTATACGAGCAGTACTTC.

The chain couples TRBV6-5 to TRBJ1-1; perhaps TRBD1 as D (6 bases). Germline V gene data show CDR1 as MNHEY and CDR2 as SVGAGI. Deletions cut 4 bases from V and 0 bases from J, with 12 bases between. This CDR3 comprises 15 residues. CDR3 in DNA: TGTGCCAGCAGTTTAAACAGGGACTTGAACACTGAAGCTTTCTTT. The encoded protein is CASSLNRDLNTEAFF.

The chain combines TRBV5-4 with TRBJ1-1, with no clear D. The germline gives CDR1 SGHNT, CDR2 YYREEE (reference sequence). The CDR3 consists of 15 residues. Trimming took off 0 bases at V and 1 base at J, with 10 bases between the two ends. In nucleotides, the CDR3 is TGTGCCAGCAGCTTGGGTGTTAAGGCGAACACTGAAGCTTTCTTT. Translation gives CASSLGVKANTEAFF.

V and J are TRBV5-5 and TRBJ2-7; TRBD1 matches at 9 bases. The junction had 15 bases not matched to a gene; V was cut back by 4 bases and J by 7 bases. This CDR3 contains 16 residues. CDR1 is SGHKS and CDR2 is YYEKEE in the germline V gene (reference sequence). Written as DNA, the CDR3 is TGTGCCAGCAGCCCCCCGGCGGCACAGGGGGCTAGGGAGCAGTACTTC. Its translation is CASSPPAAQGAREQYF. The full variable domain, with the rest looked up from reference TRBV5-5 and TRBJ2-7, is DAGVTQSPTHLIKTRGQQVTLRCSPISGHKSVSWYQQVLGQGPQFIFQYYEKEERGRGNFPDRFSARQFPNYSSELNVNALLLGDSALYLCASSPPAAQGAREQYFGPGTRLTVT.

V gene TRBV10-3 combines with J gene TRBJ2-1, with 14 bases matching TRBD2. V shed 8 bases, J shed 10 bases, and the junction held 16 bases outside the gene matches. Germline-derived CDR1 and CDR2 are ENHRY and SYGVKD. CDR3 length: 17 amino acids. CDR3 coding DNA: TGTGCCATCCAGGGGACTAGCGGGAGCATCAGCGGAGGGGAGCAGTTCTTC. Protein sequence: CAIQGTSGSISGGEQFF.

The CDR3 DNA follows: TGTGCCAGCAGTTTACAGGGGGCAAAAGGCTACACCTTC. It is translated as CASSLQGAKGYTF. V and J are TRBV28 and TRBJ1-2; the match to TRBD1 covers 8 bases. The trim removed 2 bases at V and 8 bases at J, leaving 4 bases unmatched. Germline CDR1 reads MDHEN; CDR2 reads SYDVKM. There are 13 residues in the CDR3.